The TCR beta chain under discussion was sequenced for a study of T cells after yellow fever vaccination. Whole-study findings and limits: Repertoires sorted by FACS could include abundant clonotypes that are contaminants from the bulk population.

TCRdb reprocessed the 5' RACE reads with MiXCR, giving one entry per CDR3 protein. Here the sample spans about 96,000 distinct CDR3 sequences, about 8.2% being singletons. V lost 6 bases and J lost 1, with 21 bases in between. CDR1 is MNHEY, CDR2 SMNVEV, per germline (reference sequence). The CDR3 is 17 residues long. This clonotype was seen a few times. The TCR sequence derives from a man between 18 and 29 years old who received the YFV17D yellow fever vaccine. V is TRBV27 and J is TRBJ1-1; D is unclear. This specimen was CD8+ T cells not binding an NS4B(214-222) dextramer, sorted from PBMCs, taken approximately 15 days after the first yellow fever vaccination. The CDR3 sequence is CASSVRILRGTNTEAFF. DNA for the CDR3: TGTGCCAGCAGCGTGCGGATATTACGGGGTACGAACACTGAAGCTTTCTTT.